These 10 T cell receptor beta chains were sequenced from one sample in a study of T cell clonotyping in hematopoietic cell transplantation. The assay was immunoSEQ multiplex PCR, and TCRdb's table has in-frame clones only and misses some. Of about 36,000 clones listed, over 70% are singletons. The sample was peripheral blood mononuclear cells. The receptors stem from a woman in her 40s in good health. Some clones in this sample may be carry-over from other donors' samples.

The genes are TRBV4-1 and TRBJ2-1; 9 bases match TRBD2. CDR1 MGHRA and CDR2 YSYEKL come from the germline V gene. This CDR3 contains 14 residues. V was pared by 1 base and J by 9 bases, with 4 bases of the junction left unmatched. The CDR3 loop reads CASSQGLAGPEQFF. The CDR3 coding sequence is TGCGCCAGCAGCCAAGGCCTAGCGGGGCCTGAGCAGTTCTTC.

The rearrangement uses TRBV28 and TRBJ2-5; no definite D call. Germline V gene sequence: CDR1 MDHEN, CDR2 SYDVKM. Trimming stripped 8 bases from V and 4 bases from J, with 8 bases between. This CDR3 is built from 11 residues. CDR3 protein: CASRLLETQYF. CDR3 DNA sequence: TGTGCCAGCCGCCTTCTAGAGACCCAGTACTTC.

This chain links TRBV25-1 with TRBJ1-1; the match to TRBD1 covers 10 bases. With V trimmed by 3 bases and J by 1 base, 2 bases remained unmatched. The CDR3 length is 15 residues. Germline lookup yields CDR1 MGHDK and CDR2 SYGVNS. The CDR3 coding sequence is TGTGCCAGCAGTGACTGGACAGGGGGGAACACTGAAGCTTTCTTT. Amino acids: CASSDWTGGNTEAFF.

For the CDR3, the DNA is TGTGCCAGCAGTGAGAGGGGCAGGGGACTGGCTGAAAAACTGTTTTTT. Translation: CASSERGRGLAEKLFF. The chain has TRBV6-1 and TRBJ1-4, with TRBD1 as a possible D gene (6 bases). V lost 3 bases, J lost 7 bases, and 18 bases lay in between. The CDR3 has 16 residues. Per germline, CDR1 MNHNS and CDR2 SASEGT.

In the case of this clone: The germline gene is not matched at one end of the junction; a read error may be the cause. The genes are TRBV7-7 and TRBJ2-2; 14 nucleotides line up with TRBD2. CDR1 is SSHAT, CDR2 FNYEAQ, per germline (reference sequence). There are 19 residues in the CDR3. The CDR3: CASSSRLAGGPTGTGELFF. As DNA, the CDR3 is TGTGCTAGCAGCTCAAGACTAGCGGGAGGGCCAACGGGCACCGGGGAGCTGTTTTTT.

CDR3 sequence reads: CASSVREGVGTEAFF. The DNA for the CDR3 is TGTGCCAGCAGCGTAAGGGAGGGGGTAGGGACTGAAGCTTTCTTT. This sequence joins TRBV9 and TRBJ1-1; perhaps TRBD1 as D (6 bases). This CDR3 contains 15 residues. Trimming removed 1 base from V and 5 bases from J, with 15 bases in between. Germline CDR1 SGDLS, CDR2 YYNGEE.

J is TRBJ1-5 and V is TRBV4-1; D uncertain. The germline V gene has CDR1 MGHRA and CDR2 YSYEKL. This CDR3 has 16 amino acids. V lost 0 bases and J lost 5, with 14 bases in between. CDR3 bases: TGCGCCAGCAGCCAAGATCGAGGATCAGGCTATCAGCCCCAGCATTTT. Residues: CASSQDRGSGYQPQHF.

J is TRBJ2-3 and V is TRBV28; D call uncertain. This CDR3 has 13 amino acids. Trimming stripped 6 bases from V and 0 bases from J, with 7 bases between. In germline, CDR1 is MDHEN, CDR2 SYDVKM. The CDR3 coding sequence is TGTGCCAGCAGCCAAGCTAGCACAGATACGCAGTATTTT. Its protein is CASSQASTDTQYF.

This clone has a single count. The junction does not match germline at one end; this may be a read error. V gene TRBV7-7 combines with J gene TRBJ2-1; 10 bases match TRBD1. The CDR3 is made up of 17 amino acids. Germline loops: CDR1 SSHAT, CDR2 FNYEAQ (reference sequence). CDR3 amino acids: CASSSFETGGGLAEQFF. The DNA for the CDR3 is TGTGCTAGCAGCTCCTTCGAGACAGGGGGCGGTCTGGCTGAGCAGTTCTTC.

This clone was detected a few times. The rearrangement joins TRBV6-5 to TRBJ1-2; D is unresolved. Germline CDR1 is MNHEY and CDR2 is SVGAGI. V was pared by 5 bases and J by 4 bases, with 5 bases between. The CDR3 is 11 amino acids. CDR3 residues: CASSKGYGYTF. The CDR3 nucleotides read TGTGCCAGCAGTAAAGGCTATGGCTACACCTTC.